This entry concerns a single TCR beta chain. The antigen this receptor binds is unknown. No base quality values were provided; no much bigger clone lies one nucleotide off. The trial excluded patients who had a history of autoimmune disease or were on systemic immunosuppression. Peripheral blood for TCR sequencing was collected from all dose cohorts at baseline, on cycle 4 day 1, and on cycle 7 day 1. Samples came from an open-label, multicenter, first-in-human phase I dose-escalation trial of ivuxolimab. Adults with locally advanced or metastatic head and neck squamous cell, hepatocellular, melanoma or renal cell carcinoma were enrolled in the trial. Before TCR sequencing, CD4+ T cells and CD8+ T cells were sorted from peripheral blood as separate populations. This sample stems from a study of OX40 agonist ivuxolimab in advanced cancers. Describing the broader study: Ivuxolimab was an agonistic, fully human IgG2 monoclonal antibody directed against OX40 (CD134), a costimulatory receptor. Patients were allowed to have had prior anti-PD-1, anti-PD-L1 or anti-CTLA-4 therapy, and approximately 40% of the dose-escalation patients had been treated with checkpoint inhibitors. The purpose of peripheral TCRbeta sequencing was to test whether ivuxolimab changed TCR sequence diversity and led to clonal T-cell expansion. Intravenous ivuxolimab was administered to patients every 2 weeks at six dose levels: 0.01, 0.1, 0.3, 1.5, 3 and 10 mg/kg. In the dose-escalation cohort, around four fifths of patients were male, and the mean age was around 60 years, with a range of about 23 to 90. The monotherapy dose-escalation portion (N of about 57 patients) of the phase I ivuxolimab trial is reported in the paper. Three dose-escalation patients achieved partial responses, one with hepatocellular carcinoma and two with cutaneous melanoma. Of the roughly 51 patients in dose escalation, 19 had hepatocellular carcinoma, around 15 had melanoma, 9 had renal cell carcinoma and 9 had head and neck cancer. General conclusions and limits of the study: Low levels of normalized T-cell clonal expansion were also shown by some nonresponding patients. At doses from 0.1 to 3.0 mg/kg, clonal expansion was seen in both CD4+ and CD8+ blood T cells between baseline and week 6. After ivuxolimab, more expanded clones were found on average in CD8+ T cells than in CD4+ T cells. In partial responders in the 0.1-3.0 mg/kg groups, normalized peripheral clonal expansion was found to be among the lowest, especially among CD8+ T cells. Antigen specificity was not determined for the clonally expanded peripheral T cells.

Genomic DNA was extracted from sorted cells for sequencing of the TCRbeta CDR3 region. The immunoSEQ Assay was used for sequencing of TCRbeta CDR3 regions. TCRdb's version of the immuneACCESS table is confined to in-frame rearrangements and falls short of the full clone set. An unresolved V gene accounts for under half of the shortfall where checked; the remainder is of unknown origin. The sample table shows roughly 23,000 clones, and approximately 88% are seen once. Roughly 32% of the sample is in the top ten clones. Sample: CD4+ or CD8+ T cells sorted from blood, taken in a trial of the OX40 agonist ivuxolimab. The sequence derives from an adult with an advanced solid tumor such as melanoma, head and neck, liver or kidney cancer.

The DNA sequence reads TGTGCCAGCAGCCCAGGTAGGGCGGCTTTCTTT. Translated, this is CASSPGRAAFF. The chain links TRBV11-2 with TRBJ1-1; the D gene identity is not certain. Between the V and J ends, shortened by 5 bases and 11 bases respectively, the junction contains 12 bases. Based on the germline V gene, the CDR1 and CDR2 sequences are SGHAT and FQNNGV. The CDR3 goes from the cysteine to the phenylalanine over 11 residues. CDR3 DNA only is kept here, 33 bases in frame from base 1.